This passage covers 14 T cell receptor beta chains from one sample sequenced in a study of cytomegalovirus exposure and HLA in healthy donors. Primers: 60 Vbeta forward and 13 Jbeta reverse. Only in-frame clones appear in the TCRdb table, and some are missing; sequencing was by immunoSEQ multiplex PCR. The sample lists about 100,000 clones, 10% occurring once. Material: PBMCs. These receptor sequences come from a man in his forties or fifties in good health and CMV-seropositive.

The chain employs TRBV7-9 and TRBJ2-1; the D is unclear. The V end lost 6 bases, the J end lost 2 bases, and 23 bases lay between the germline ends. Germline V gene sequence: CDR1 SEHNR, CDR2 FQNEAQ (reference sequence). The CDR3 spans 18 residues. The CDR3: CASSSHVGRPITYNEQFF. DNA of the CDR3: TGTGCCAGCAGTTCTCACGTGGGCAGGCCGATAACCTACAATGAGCAGTTCTTC.

This clone was counted between two and nine times. The same CDR3 arises from other DNA sequences in this sample as well. CDR3 protein: CASSASGQGVNEKLFF. In nucleotides, the CDR3 is TGTGCCAGCAGCGCATCCGGACAGGGGGTTAATGAAAAACTGTTTTTT. V and J are TRBV9 and TRBJ1-4; 10 bases agree with TRBD1. The germline CDR1 and CDR2 sequences are SGDLS and YYNGEE. This CDR3 has 16 residues. J lost 4 bases, V lost 3 bases, and 6 bases had no gene match.

The chain recombines TRBV7-2 with TRBJ2-2; D is uncertain. The CDR3 contains 12 residues. Germline V gives CDR1 SGHTA, CDR2 FQGNSA. The V gene lost 6 bases and the J gene lost 3 bases, with 5 bases spanning the gap. The CDR3 loop reads CASRRDTGELFF. CDR3 DNA: TGTGCCAGCAGACGAGACACCGGGGAGCTGTTTTTT.

In its sample, this clone was seen once. At the DNA level, this CDR3 is encoded by other sequences in the same sample as well. The chain carries TRBV6-5 and TRBJ1-2, with a weak D call TRBD1 (6 bases). Germline V gene lookup returns CDR1 MNHEY and CDR2 SVGAGI. This CDR3 has 14 amino acids. V lost 5 bases and J 4 bases, leaving 14 bases between the germline ends. The CDR3 here is CASSPRGDSYGYTF. The CDR3, as DNA: TGTGCCAGCAGTCCCAGGGGAGATAGCTATGGCTACACCTTC.

The chain links TRBV6-1 to TRBJ2-1, with no clear D. Germline V gene lookup returns CDR1 MNHNS and CDR2 SASEGT. This CDR3 spans 12 amino acids. V was pared by 8 bases and J by 7 bases, with 12 bases between. The DNA for the CDR3 is TGTGCCAGCGGTATTACCAGAAATGAGCAGTTCTTC. Translating gives CASGITRNEQFF.

This clone was seen only a few times. The rearrangement links TRBV19 to TRBJ2-2; 7 positions match TRBD1. Trimming took 3 bases from V and 6 from J; bases not matched to a gene: 7. Germline CDR1 is LNHDA and CDR2 is SQIVND (reference sequence). The CDR3 runs 15 residues. CDR3 in amino acids: CASSIWAGGSGELFF. CDR3 bases: TGTGCCAGTAGTATTTGGGCAGGGGGATCCGGGGAGCTGTTTTTT.

This clone was detected a few times. The chain has TRBV28 and TRBJ2-5; possible D gene TRBD2, 5 bases. This CDR3 is built from 15 residues. V was trimmed by 7 bases and J by 1 base, leaving 16 bases between them. Germline CDR1 is MDHEN and CDR2 is SYDVKM. The CDR3 bases are TGTGCCAGCATGGCCCTTCAGCGGAGCCAAGAGACCCAGTACTTC. Its protein product is CASMALQRSQETQYF.

The chain carries TRBV4-1 and TRBJ2-2, with D possibly matching TRBD1 (6 bases). Germline lookup yields CDR1 MGHRA and CDR2 YSYEKL. Trimming took off 1 base at V and 7 bases at J, with 16 bases between the two ends. The CDR3 spans 16 residues. The CDR3, as DNA: TGCGCCAGCAGCCAAGGGGGCCCAGGGGCTAACGGGGAGCTGTTTTTT. This encodes CASSQGGPGANGELFF.

The CDR3 DNA follows: TGTGCCAGCAGGGATCCCGGGACTAGCGGTGAGCTGTTTTTT. This translates into CASRDPGTSGELFF. The genes are TRBV6-1 and TRBJ2-2; TRBD2 agrees at 11 bases. Germline CDR1 MNHNS, CDR2 SASEGT. Trimming at V came to 6 bases and at J to 11 bases, leaving 8 bases not matched to a gene. The CDR3 sequence is 14 residues long.

In its sample, this clone was seen a few times. The rearrangement links TRBV18 to TRBJ2-2, with 10 bases identical to TRBD2. The V segment lost 6 bases and the J segment 7 bases; nucleotides outside the gene matches: 5. The CDR3 runs 14 residues. Germline CDR1 KGHSH, CDR2 LQKENI. The CDR3 here is CASSGTSDDGELFF. The CDR3 coding sequence is TGTGCCAGCTCTGGGACTAGCGACGACGGGGAGCTGTTTTTT.

The chain couples TRBV18 to TRBJ2-3, with TRBD2 matching 14 bases. V lost 6 bases to trimming and J lost 5 bases; unmatched junction nucleotides: 10. CDR1 is KGHSH, CDR2 LQKENI, per germline. This CDR3 has 17 amino acids. The CDR3 protein is CASSAGTSGSGEDTQYF. The DNA of the CDR3 is TGTGCCAGCTCTGCCGGGACTAGCGGGAGCGGGGAAGATACGCAGTATTTT.

A word on this clone: A junction boundary mismatches the germline segment, possibly from a read error. This chain links TRBV2 with TRBJ1-4, with 8 bases lining up with TRBD1. The CDR3 consists of 12 residues. Germline-derived CDR1 and CDR2 are SNHLY and FYNNEI. CDR3 nucleotides: TGTGCCGGCAGGGGGCTCGGGGAAAAACTGTTTTTT. It specifies CAGRGLGEKLFF.

V gene TRBV5-8 combines with J gene TRBJ2-5; 12 bases fit TRBD2. CDR1 and CDR2 from the germline V gene are SGHTS and YDEGEE. V lost 1 base, J lost 2 bases, and 6 bases stayed unmatched. The CDR3 is 17 residues long. The CDR3 spells CASSLRLAGGKQETQYF. The DNA for the CDR3 is TGTGCCAGCAGCTTGCGCCTAGCGGGAGGGAAACAAGAGACCCAGTACTTC.

This clone was recorded a few times. The chain joins TRBV6-4 to TRBJ2-2; 10 bases are a match to TRBD1. J was trimmed by 9 bases and V by 6 bases; bases with no gene match: 13. The CDR3 is 16 residues long. Germline assignment: CDR1 MRHNA and CDR2 SNTAGT. The CDR3 here is CASSKTGGEGARELFF. CDR3 DNA: TGTGCCAGCAGCAAGACAGGGGGCGAAGGTGCCAGGGAGCTGTTTTTT.